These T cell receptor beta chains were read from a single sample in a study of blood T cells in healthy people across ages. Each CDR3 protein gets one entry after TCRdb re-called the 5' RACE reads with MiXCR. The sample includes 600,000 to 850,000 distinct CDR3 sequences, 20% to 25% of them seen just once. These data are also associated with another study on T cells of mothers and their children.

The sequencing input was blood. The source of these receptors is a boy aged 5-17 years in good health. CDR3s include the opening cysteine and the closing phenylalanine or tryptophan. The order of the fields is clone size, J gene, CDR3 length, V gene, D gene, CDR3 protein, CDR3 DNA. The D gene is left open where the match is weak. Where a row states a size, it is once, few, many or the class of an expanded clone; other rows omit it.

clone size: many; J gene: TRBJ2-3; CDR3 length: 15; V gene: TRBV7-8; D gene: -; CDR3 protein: CASSLGGSGTDTQYF; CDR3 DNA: TGTGCCAGCAGCTTAGGTGGCAGTGGCACAGATACGCAGTATTTT
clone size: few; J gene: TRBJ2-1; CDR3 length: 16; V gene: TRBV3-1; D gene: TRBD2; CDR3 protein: CASSQPLAGDTNEQFF; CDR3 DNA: TGTGCCAGCAGCCAACCACTAGCGGGGGATACTAATGAGCAGTTCTTC
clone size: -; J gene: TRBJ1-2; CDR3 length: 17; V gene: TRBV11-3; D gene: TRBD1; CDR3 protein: CASSSLQGIGANYGYTF; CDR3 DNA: TGTGCCAGCAGCTCCTTACAGGGGATAGGGGCTAACTATGGCTACACCTTC
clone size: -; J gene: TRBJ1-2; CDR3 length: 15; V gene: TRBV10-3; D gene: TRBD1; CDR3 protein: CAISESPGQGYGYTF; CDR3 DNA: TGTGCCATCAGTGAGTCGCCCGGACAGGGCTATGGCTACACCTTC
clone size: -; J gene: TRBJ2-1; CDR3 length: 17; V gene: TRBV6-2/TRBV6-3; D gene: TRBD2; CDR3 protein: CASSYSETSGSWDEQFF; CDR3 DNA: TGTGCCAGCAGTTACTCAGAAACTAGCGGGAGTTGGGATGAGCAGTTCTTC
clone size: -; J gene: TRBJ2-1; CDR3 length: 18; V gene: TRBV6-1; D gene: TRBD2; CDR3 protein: CASREDGGTSSSYNEQFF; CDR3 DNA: TGTGCCAGCAGGGAGGACGGTGGGACTAGCAGCTCCTACAATGAGCAGTTCTTC
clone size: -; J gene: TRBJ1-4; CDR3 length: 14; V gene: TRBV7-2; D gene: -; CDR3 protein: CASSFVRGTEKLFF; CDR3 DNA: TGTGCCAGCAGCTTCGTGAGGGGGACCGAAAAACTGTTTTTT
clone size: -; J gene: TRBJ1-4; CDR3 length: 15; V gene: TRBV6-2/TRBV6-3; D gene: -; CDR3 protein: CASSGPGRSNEKLFF; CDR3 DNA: TGTGCCAGCAGTGGCCCAGGCAGGAGTAATGAAAAACTGTTTTTT
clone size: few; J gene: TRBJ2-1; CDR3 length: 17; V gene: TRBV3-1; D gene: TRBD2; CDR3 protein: CASSQAAGTSGSDEQFF; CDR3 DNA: TGTGCCAGCAGCCAAGCCGCCGGGACTAGCGGGAGCGATGAGCAGTTCTTC
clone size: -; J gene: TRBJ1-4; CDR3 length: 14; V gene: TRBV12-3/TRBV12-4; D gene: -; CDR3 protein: CASSFDSLNEKLFF; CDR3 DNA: TGTGCCAGCAGCTTCGACAGCCTTAATGAAAAACTGTTTTTT